These 7 T cell receptor beta chains came from one sample sequenced in a study of identical twins listed by TCRdb under 2016. Preparation of the library involved 5' RACE. The sample was run on an Illumina HiSeq 2000. The raw public data were reprocessed by TCRdb itself: fastp quality trimming at Q25, MiXCR clonotype calling, in-frame beta chains only. A single entry per CDR3 protein holds the most common genes and DNA from its merged rows. The sample contains hundreds of thousands of distinct CDR3 sequences, approximately 6% of them found a single time. Of the sample, about 2% falls within the top ten clones. The sequencing sample was made of naive T cells sorted from blood. The sample's cell subset or site label, decoded: cells isolated with a human naive T-cell isolation kit. These receptors all stem from a man younger than 30 in good health.

This clonotype was observed many times. J is TRBJ2-5 and V is TRBV5-1; D not certain. Germline V gives CDR1 SGHRS, CDR2 YFSETQ. V gave up 5 bases and J gave up 1 base, with 12 bases separating them. The CDR3 is 14 amino acids. CDR3 loop: CASRAPRTQETQYF. The CDR3 DNA is TGCGCCAGCAGAGCCCCGCGCACCCAAGAGACCCAGTACTTC.

This clonotype was counted ten times or more. The chain recombines TRBV20-1 with TRBJ1-4; D is undetermined. The germline gives CDR1 DFQATT, CDR2 SNEGSKA (reference sequence). The CDR3 contains 13 residues. Trimming shortened V by 3 bases and J by 7 bases, and 12 bases separated the two germline ends. CDR3 nucleotide sequence: TGCAGTGCTAGCCGGGGAGGTGGTGAAAAACTGTTTTTT. It translates to CSASRGGGEKLFF.

This clonotype has a count of ten or more. This chain links TRBV5-6 with TRBJ2-5; unclear D gene. Trimming removed 4 bases from V and 4 bases from J, with 5 bases in between. The germline V gene has CDR1 SGHDT and CDR2 YYEEEE. The CDR3 sequence is 11 residues long. The CDR3 sequence: CASSKLETQYF. For the CDR3, the DNA is TGTGCCAGCAGCAAACTAGAGACCCAGTACTTC.

This clonotype was counted at least ten times. The chain couples TRBV12-3 or TRBV12-4 to TRBJ2-2, with a tentative D call TRBD2 (6 bases). CDR3 length: 16 amino acids. Trimming stripped 5 bases from V and 1 base from J, with 14 bases between. The CDR3 nucleotides are TGTGCCAGCAGTCACTCCGGGACTCTGAACACCGGGGAGCTGTTTTTT. This gives the protein CASSHSGTLNTGELFF.

There are many counts of this clonotype. The V call is TRBV5-1, the J call TRBJ2-1, with 9 bases lining up with TRBD2. Germline CDR1 is SGHRS and CDR2 is YFSETQ. Trimming removed 4 bases from V and 8 bases from J; junction bases left unmatched: 10. The CDR3 contains 15 residues. As DNA, the CDR3 is TGCGCCAGCAGCCTTAGCGGGAGAAGAGGGGATGAGCAGTTCTTC. Translated: CASSLSGRRGDEQFF.

There are a few counts of this clonotype. The genes are TRBV24-1 and TRBJ2-3; tentative D call: TRBD2 (7 bases). The CDR3 runs to 16 residues. Trimming cost V 4 bases and J 6 bases, with 19 bases left between them. Germline V lookup: CDR1 KGHDR, CDR2 SFDVKD. CDR3 sequence reads: CATSEPGTGGLDTQYF. CDR3 coding DNA: TGTGCCACCAGTGAACCCGGGACCGGGGGGCTGGATACGCAGTATTTT.

This clonotype was counted ten times or more. In DNA, the CDR3 is TGTGCCAGCAGTCCACTGGGTTACAATGAGCAGTTCTTC. Amino acid sequence: CASSPLGYNEQFF. V and J are TRBV12-3 or TRBV12-4 and TRBJ2-1; no firm D call. CDR3 length: 13 amino acids. Trimming shortened V by 5 bases and J by 4 bases, and 9 bases separated the two germline ends.